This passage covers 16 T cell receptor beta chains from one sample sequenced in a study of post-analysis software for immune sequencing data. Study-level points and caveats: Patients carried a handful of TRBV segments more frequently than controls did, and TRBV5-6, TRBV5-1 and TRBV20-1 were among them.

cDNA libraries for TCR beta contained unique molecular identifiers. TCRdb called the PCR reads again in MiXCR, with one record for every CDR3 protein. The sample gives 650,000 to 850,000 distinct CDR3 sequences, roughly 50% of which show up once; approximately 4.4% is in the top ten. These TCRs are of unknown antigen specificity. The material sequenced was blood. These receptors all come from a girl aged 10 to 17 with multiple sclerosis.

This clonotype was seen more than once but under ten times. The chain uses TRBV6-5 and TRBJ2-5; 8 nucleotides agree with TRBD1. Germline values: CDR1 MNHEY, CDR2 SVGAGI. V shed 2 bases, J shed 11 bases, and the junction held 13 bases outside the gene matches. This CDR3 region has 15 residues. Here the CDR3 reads CASSYPGGPSAEQYF. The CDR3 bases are TGTGCCAGCAGTTACCCAGGGGGCCCTTCGGCTGAGCAGTACTTC.

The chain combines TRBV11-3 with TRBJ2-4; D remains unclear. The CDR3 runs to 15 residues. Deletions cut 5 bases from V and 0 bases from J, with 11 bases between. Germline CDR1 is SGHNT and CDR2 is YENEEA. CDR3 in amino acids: CASSPGRVAKNIQYF. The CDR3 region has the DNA TGTGCCAGCAGCCCGGGTAGGGTAGCCAAAAACATTCAGTACTTC.

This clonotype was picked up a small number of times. CDR3 amino acids: CASKSGQGALYEQYF. In DNA form, the CDR3 reads TGCGCCAGCAAATCGGGACAGGGAGCACTCTACGAGCAGTACTTC. The J gene is TRBJ2-7, the V gene TRBV5-1, with 9 bases fitting TRBD1. This CDR3 has 15 residues. The V and J ends lost 6 bases and 3 bases, in that order; junction bases with no gene match: 10. Looked up from germline, CDR1 is SGHRS and CDR2 is YFSETQ.

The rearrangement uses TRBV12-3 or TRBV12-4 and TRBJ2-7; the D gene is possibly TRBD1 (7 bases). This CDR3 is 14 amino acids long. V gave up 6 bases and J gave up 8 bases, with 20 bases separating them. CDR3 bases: TGTGCCAGCAGGGTGGGGCAGGGGGGCCACAAGCAGTACTTC. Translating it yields CASRVGQGGHKQYF.

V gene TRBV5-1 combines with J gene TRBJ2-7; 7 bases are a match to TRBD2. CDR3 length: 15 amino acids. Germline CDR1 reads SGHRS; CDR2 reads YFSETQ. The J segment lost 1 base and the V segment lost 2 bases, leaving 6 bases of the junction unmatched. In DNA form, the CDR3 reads TGCGCCAGCAGCTTCGGGACTACTGGATCCTACGAGCAGTACTTC. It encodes CASSFGTTGSYEQYF.

The CDR3 DNA reads as TGCAGTGCTAGAGAGAACCTTCCTGAAAAACTGTTTTTT. Translating it yields CSARENLPEKLFF. The V call is TRBV20-1, the J call TRBJ1-4; D gene ambiguous. Trimming shortened V by 0 bases and J by 7 bases, and 9 bases separated the two germline ends. The CDR3 runs 13 residues. From germline, CDR1 is DFQATT and CDR2 SNEGSKA (reference sequence).

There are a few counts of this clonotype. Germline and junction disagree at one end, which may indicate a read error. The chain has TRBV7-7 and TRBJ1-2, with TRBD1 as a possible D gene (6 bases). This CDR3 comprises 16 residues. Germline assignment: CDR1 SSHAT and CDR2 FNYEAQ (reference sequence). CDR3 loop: CASSPSDSSINYGYTF. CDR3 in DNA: TGTGCTAGCAGCCCTTCGGACAGCTCCATTAACTATGGCTACACCTTC.

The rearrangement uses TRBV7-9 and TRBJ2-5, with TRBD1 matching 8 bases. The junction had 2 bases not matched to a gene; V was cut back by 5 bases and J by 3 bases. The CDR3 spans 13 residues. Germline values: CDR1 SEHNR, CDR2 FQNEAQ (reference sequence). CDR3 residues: CASSEGQEETQYF. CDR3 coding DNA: TGTGCCAGCAGCGAGGGACAGGAAGAGACCCAGTACTTC.

The CDR3 DNA sequence: TGTGCCAGCAGCTTGAACGGATTTTTGAACACCGGGGAGCTGTTTTTT. Translation: CASSLNGFLNTGELFF. The chain has TRBV5-5 and TRBJ2-2; no firm D call. With 1 base removed from V and 1 base from J, the gap between germline ends came to 11 bases. This CDR3 region has 16 residues. The germline V gene encodes CDR1 SGHKS and CDR2 YYEKEE (reference sequence).

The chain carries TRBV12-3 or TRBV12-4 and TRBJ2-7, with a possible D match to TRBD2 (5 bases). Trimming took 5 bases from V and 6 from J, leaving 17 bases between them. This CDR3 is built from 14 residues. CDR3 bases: TGTGCCAGCAGTCCAGGACTGGGCCCTAGCGAGCAGTACTTC. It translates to CASSPGLGPSEQYF.

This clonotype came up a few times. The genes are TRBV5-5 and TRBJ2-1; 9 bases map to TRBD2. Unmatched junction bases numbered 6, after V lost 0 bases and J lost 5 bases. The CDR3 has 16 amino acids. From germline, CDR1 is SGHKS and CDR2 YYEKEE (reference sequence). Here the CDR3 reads CASSLALTSGHNEQFF. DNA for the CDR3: TGTGCCAGCAGCTTGGCCCTGACTAGCGGACACAATGAGCAGTTCTTC. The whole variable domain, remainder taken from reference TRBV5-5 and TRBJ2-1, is DAGVTQSPTHLIKTRGQQVTLRCSPISGHKSVSWYQQVLGQGPQFIFQYYEKEERGRGNFPDRFSARQFPNYSSELNVNALLLGDSALYLCASSLALTSGHNEQFFGPGTRLTVL.

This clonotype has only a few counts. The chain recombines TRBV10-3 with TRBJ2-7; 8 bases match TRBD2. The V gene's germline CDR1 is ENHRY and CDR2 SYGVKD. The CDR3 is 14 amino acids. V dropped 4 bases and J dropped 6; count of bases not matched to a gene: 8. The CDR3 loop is CAISGQRELGEQYF. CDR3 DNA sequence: TGTGCCATCAGTGGGCAGCGGGAGCTTGGCGAGCAGTACTTC.

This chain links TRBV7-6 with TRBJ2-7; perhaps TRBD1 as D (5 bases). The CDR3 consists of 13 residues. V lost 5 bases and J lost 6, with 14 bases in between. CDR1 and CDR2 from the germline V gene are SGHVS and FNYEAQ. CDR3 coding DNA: TGTGCCAGCAGCCCACCCTCAGGGCTCGAGCAGTACTTC. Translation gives CASSPPSGLEQYF.

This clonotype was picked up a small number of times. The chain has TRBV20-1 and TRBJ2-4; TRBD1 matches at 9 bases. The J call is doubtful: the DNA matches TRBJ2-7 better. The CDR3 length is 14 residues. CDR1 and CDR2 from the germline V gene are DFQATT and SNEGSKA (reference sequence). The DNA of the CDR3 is TGCAGTGCGTATCCGGGGGACAGGGTCTACGAGCAGTACTTC. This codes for CSAYPGDRVYEQYF.

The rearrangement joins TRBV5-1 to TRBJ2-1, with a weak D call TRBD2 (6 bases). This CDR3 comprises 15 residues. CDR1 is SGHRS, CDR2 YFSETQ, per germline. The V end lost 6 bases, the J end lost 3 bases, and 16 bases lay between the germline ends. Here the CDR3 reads CASKRAGWHYNEQFF. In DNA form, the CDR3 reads TGCGCCAGCAAGAGAGCGGGTTGGCACTACAATGAGCAGTTCTTC.

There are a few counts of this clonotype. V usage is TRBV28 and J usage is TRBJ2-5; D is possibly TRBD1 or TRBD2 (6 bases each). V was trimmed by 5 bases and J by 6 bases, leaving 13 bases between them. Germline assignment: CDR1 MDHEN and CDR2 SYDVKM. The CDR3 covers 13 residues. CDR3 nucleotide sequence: TGTGCCAGCAGTCCTGGGGGGCTGAAGACCCAGTACTTC. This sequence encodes CASSPGGLKTQYF.